The clone carrying this T cell receptor beta chain was counted between two and nine times. Its antigen is undetermined. The data originate from a study of human T cells and chemical hapten exposure. Turning to the study itself: Upper-back patch tests with 0.01% DPC were read at 6 days. Patients, mostly women, had alopecia areata, alopecia totalis or alopecia universalis. Findings and limits, study-wide: The study found that PT1 expanded TCR counts correlated positively with patch test score.

The CDR3 runs 13 residues. Trimming stripped 6 bases from V and 1 base from J, with 7 bases between. Germline CDR1 reads SEHNR; CDR2 reads FQNEAQ (reference sequence). Time point given: patch test 1, 2 weeks after DPC sensitization. The sample's treatment: therapeutic diphenylcyclopropenone sensitization with weekly scalp DPC. TCRdb itself ran the RACE reads through MiXCR, one entry per CDR3 protein. In the table there are approximately 110,000 distinct CDR3 sequences, approximately 11% of which are singletons. This chain connects TRBV7-9 to TRBJ1-5; maybe TRBD1 (5 bases). The TCR originated in a woman aged 40 to 50 with alopecia areata. Some clones in this sample may be carry-over from other donors' samples. The sequencing used whole blood, collected in connection with sensitization to the hapten diphenylcyclopropenone (DPC). The CDR3 coding sequence is TGTGCCAGCAGTCAGGGAAGCAATCAGCCCCAGCATTTT. This gives the protein CASSQGSNQPQHF.